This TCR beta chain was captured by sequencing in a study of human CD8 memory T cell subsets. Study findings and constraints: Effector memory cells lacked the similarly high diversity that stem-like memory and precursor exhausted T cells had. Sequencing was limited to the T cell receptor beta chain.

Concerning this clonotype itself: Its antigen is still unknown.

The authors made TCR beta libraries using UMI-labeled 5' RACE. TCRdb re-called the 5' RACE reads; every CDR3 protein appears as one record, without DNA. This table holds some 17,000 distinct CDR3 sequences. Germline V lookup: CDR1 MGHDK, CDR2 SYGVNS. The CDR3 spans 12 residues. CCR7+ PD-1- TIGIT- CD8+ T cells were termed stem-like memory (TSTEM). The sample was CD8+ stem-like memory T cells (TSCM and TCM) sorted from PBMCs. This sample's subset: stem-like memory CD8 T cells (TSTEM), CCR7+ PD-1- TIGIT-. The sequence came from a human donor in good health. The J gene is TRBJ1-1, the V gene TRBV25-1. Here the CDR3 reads CASSVAGTEAFF.